This T cell receptor beta chain was captured by sequencing in a study of blood T cell repertoires in COVID-19. The wider study: Acute and convalescent COVID-19 samples came from the United States, Italy and Spain. PBMCs, B-cell-depleted T cells, or T cells provided the cDNA or gDNA that made up the material.

The assay was immunoSEQ multiplex PCR, and TCRdb's table has in-frame clones only and misses some. The sample lists approximately 150,000 clones; around four fifths were seen once. Enrolment of Seattle patients took place during active infection, and they were followed longitudinally. Germline lookup yields CDR1 SGHRS and CDR2 YFSETQ. CDR3 size: 16 residues. With 0 bases clipped from V and 7 bases from J, the junction kept 10 bases outside the gene matches. This clonotype was obtained from a woman of 80 years or more with COVID-19, enrolled during active disease. The J gene is TRBJ2-1, the V gene TRBV5-1; 7 nucleotides match TRBD1. The specimen was peripheral blood. Here the CDR3 reads CASSLDRGGDLNEQFF. As DNA, the CDR3 is TGCGCCAGCAGCTTGGACAGGGGTGGAGATTTGAATGAGCAGTTCTTC.